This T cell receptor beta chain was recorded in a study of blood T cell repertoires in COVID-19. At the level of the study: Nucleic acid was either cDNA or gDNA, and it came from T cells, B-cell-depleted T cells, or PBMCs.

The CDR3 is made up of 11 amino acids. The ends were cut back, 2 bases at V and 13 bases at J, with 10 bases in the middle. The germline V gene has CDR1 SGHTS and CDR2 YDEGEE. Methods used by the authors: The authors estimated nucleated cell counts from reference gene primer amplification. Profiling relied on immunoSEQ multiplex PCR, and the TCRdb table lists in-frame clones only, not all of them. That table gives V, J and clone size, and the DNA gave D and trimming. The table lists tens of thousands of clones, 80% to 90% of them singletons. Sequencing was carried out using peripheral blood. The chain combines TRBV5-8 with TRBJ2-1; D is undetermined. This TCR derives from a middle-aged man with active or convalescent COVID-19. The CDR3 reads CASSFGTQQFF. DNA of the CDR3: TGTGCCAGCAGCTTCGGTACCCAACAGTTCTTC.